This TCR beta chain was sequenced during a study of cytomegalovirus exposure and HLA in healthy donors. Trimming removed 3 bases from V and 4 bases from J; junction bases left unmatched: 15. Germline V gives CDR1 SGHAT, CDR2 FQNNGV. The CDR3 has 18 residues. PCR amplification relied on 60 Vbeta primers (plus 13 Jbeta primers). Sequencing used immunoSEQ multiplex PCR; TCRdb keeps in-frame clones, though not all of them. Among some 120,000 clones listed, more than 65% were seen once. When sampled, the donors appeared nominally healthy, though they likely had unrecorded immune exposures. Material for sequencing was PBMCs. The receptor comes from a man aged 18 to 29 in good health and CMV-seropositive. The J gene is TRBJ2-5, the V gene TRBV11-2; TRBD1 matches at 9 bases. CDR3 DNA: TGTGCCAGCAGCTTCTCGGGACAGGGCTTCGGGCTGGTAGAGACCCAGTACTTC. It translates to CASSFSGQGFGLVETQYF.